The 3 T cell receptor beta chains given below trace back to one sample, sequenced in a study of post-analysis software for immune sequencing data. Study results and limitations: Four to six TRBV segments, including TRBV5-6, TRBV5-1 and TRBV20-1, were more frequent in patients than controls.

Their specific antigens are unknown. Libraries were made from TCR beta cDNA, and they carried unique molecular identifiers. TCRdb re-called the PCR reads through MiXCR, storing one row per CDR3 protein. This table has about 570,000 distinct CDR3 sequences, roughly 34% appearing once. The sample consisted of blood. These receptors were collected from a girl aged 2-17 years with multiple sclerosis.

This clonotype was seen more than once but under ten times. A clone one base away is much larger, so this may be a read error. For the CDR3, the DNA is TGCAGTGCTAGAGCCCTAGCGGGGATAACAGATACGCAGTATTTT. This encodes CSARALAGITDTQYF. The rearrangement uses TRBV20-1 and TRBJ2-3; 9 nucleotides agree with TRBD2. Germline trimming cut 1 base from V and 3 bases from J; bases unmatched to any gene: 5. From germline, CDR1 is DFQATT and CDR2 SNEGSKA (reference sequence). The CDR3 runs to 15 residues.

The V gene is TRBV6-1, the J gene TRBJ2-7; D is unresolved. The germline V gene encodes CDR1 MNHNS and CDR2 SASEGT. This CDR3 contains 14 residues. V lost 7 bases and J lost 0, with 13 bases in between. CDR3 bases: TGTGCCAGCATCGGGCAGCGCCTCTCCTACGAGCAGTACTTC. Encoded protein: CASIGQRLSYEQYF.

This chain joins TRBV10-3 and TRBJ2-2; TRBD1 matches 7 bases. The CDR3 runs 13 residues. Germline CDR1 reads ENHRY; CDR2 reads SYGVKD. J was trimmed by 7 bases and V by 7 bases; bases with no gene match: 6. The CDR3 region has the DNA TGTGCCATCAAAGACAGGGACGGCGGGGAGCTGTTTTTT. Amino acid sequence: CAIKDRDGGELFF.